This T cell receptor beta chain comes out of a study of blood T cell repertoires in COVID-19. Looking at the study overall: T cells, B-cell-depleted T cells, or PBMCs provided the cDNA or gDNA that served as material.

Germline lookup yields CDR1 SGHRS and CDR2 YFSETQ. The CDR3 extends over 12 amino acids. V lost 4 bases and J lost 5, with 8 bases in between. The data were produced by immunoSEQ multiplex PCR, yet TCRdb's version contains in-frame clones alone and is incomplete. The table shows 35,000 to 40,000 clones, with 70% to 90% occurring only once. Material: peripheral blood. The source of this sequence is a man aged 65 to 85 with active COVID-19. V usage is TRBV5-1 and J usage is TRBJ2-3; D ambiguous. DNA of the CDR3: TGCGCCAGCAGCGCCACGGTAGATACGCAGTATTTT. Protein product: CASSATVDTQYF.